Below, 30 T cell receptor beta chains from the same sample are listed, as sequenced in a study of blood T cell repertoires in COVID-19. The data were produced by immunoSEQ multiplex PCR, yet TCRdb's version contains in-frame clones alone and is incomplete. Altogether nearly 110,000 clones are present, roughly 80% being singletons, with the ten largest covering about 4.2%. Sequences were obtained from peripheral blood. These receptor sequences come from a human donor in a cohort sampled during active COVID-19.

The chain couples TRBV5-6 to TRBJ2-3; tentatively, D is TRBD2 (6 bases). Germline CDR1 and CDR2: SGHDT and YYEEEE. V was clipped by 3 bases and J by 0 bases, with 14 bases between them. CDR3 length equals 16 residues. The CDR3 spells CASSWSRDSSTDTQYF. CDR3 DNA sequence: TGTGCCAGCAGCTGGAGTCGGGACTCCAGCACAGATACGCAGTATTTT.

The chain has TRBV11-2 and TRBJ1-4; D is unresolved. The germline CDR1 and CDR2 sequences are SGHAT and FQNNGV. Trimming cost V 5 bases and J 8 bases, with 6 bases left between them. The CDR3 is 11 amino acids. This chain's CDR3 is CASSRQEKLFF. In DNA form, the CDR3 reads TGTGCCAGCAGCCGCCAGGAAAAACTGTTTTTT.

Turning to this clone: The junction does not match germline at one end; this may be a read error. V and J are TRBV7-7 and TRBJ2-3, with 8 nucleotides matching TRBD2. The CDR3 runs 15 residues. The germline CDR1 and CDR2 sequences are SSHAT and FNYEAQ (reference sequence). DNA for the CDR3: TGTGCTAGCAGCTTAGGGAGCGGGAGATTTGATACGCAGTATTTT. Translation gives CASSLGSGRFDTQYF.

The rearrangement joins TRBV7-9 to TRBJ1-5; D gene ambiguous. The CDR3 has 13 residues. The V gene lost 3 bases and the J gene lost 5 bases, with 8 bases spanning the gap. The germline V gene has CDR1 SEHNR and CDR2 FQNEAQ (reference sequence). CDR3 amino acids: CASSFSRDQPQHF. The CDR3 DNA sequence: TGTGCCAGCAGCTTTTCGAGGGATCAGCCCCAGCATTTT.

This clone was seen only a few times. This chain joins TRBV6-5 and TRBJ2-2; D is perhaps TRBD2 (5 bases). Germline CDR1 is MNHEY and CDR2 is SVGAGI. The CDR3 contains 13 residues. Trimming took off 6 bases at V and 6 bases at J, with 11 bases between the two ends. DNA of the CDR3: TGTGCCAGCAGCCGAGAGGGTTCCGGGGAGCTGTTTTTT. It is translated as CASSREGSGELFF.

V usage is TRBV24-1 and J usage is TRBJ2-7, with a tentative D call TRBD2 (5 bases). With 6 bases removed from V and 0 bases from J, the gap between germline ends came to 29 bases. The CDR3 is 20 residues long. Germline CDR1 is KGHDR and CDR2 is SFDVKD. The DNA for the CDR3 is TGTGCCACCAGTTTTGACGCGGACTTCGACAAACGAAGCAGCTCCTACGAGCAGTACGTC. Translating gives CATSFDADFDKRSSSYEQYV.

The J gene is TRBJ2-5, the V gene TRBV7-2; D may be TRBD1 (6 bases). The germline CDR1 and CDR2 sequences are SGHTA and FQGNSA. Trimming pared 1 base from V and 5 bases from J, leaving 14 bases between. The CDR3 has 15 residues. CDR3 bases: TGTGCCAGCAGCTTAGGGGGGCCTTTGGGGGAGACCCAGTACTTC. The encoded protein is CASSLGGPLGETQYF.

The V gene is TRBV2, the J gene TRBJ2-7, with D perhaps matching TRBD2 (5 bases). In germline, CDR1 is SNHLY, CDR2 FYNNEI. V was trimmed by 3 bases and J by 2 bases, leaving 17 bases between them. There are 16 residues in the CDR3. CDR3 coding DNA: TGTGCCAGCAGTGACCTCGGCCTAGAGGGTCCCTACGAGCAGTACTTC. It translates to CASSDLGLEGPYEQYF. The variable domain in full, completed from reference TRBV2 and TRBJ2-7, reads EPEVTQTPSHQVTQMGQEVILRCVPISNHLYFYWYRQILGQKVEFLVSFYNNEISEKSEIFDDQFSVERPDGSNFTLKIRSTKLEDSAMYFCASSDLGLEGPYEQYFGPGTRLTVT.

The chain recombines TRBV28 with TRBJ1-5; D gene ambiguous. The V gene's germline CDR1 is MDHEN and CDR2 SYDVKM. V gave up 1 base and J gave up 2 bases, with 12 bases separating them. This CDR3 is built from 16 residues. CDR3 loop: CASSLSVRGGNQPQHF. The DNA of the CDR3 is TGTGCCAGCAGTTTATCGGTCCGGGGAGGCAATCAGCCCCAGCATTTT.

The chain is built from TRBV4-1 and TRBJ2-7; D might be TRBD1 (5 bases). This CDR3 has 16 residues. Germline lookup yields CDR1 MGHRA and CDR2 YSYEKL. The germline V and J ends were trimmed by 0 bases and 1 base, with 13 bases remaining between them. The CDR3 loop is CASSQDLTVLSYEQYF. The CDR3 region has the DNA TGCGCCAGCAGCCAAGATTTGACAGTGTTATCCTACGAGCAGTACTTC.

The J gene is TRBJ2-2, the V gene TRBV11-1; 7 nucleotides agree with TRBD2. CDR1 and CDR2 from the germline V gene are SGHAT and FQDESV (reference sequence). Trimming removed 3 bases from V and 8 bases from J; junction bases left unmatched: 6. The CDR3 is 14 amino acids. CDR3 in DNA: TGTGCCAGCAGCTTCTTGCGGGAGAAAGGGGAGCTGTTTTTT. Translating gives CASSFLREKGELFF.

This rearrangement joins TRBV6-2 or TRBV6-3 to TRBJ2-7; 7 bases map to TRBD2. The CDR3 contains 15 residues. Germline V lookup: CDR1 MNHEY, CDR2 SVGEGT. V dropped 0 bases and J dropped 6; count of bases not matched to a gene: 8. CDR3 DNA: TGTGCCAGCAGTTACTCCATTGATCGGGAGGCCGAGCAGTACTTC. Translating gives CASSYSIDREAEQYF.

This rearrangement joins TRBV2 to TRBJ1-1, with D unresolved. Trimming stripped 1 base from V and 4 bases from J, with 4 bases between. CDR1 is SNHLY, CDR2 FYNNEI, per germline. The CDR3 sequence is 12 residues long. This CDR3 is CASSEGPTEAFF. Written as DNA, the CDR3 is TGTGCCAGCAGTGAAGGGCCCACTGAAGCTTTCTTT.

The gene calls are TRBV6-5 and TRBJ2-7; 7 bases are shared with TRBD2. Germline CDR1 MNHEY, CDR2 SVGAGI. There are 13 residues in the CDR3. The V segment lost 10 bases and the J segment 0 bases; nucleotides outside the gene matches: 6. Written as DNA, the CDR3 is TGTGCCACCCAAAGCGGGACCTCCTACGAGCAGTACTTC. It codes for CATQSGTSYEQYF.

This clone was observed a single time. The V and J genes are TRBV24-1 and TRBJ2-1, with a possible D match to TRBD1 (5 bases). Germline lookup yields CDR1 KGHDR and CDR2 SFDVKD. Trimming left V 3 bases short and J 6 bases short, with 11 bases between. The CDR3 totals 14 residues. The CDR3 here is CATSDLVTGNEQFF. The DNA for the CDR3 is TGTGCCACCAGTGATCTGGTAACAGGCAATGAGCAGTTCTTC.

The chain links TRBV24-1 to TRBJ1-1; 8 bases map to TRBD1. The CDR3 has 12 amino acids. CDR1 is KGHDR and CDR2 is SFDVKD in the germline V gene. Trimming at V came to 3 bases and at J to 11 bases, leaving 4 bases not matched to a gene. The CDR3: CATSDLRGLAFF. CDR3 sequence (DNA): TGTGCCACCAGTGATCTCAGGGGGCTGGCTTTCTTT.

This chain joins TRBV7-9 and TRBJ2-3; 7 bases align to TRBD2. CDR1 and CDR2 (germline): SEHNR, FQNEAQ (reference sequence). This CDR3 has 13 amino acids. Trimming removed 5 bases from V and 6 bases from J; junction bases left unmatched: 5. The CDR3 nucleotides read TGTGCCAGCAGCCGACTAGCAAGGGATACGCAGTATTTT. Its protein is CASSRLARDTQYF.

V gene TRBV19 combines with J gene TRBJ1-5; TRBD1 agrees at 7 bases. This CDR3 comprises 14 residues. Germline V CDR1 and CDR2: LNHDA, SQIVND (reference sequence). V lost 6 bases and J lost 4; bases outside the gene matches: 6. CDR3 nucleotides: TGTGCCAGTAGGCAGACAGGGTTTAATCAGCCCCAGCATTTT. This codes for CASRQTGFNQPQHF.

The DNA of the CDR3 is TGTGCCACCAGTGATCGTTCAGTGGACTATGGCTACACCTTC. Translated: CATSDRSVDYGYTF. J is TRBJ1-2 and V is TRBV24-1; D unclear. Trimming left V 3 bases short and J 3 bases short, with 10 bases between. Germline CDR1 reads KGHDR; CDR2 reads SFDVKD. The CDR3 contains 14 residues.

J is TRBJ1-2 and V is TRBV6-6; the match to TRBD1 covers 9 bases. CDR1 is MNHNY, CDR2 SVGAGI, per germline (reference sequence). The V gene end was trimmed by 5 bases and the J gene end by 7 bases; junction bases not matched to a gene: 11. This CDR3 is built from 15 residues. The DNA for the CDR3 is TGTGCCAGCAGTAATATACCGGGACAGGGAGTTGGCTACACCTTC. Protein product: CASSNIPGQGVGYTF.

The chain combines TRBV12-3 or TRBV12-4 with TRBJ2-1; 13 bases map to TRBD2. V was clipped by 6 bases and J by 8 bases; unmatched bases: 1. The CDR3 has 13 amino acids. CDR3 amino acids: CASRLAGGYEQFF. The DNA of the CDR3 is TGTGCCAGCAGACTAGCGGGAGGGTATGAGCAGTTCTTC.

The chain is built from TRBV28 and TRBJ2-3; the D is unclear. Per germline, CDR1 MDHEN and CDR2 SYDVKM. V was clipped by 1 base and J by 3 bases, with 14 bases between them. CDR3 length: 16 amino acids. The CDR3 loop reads CASSLLLGPPTDTQYF. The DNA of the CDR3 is TGTGCCAGCAGTTTATTATTGGGCCCCCCGACAGATACGCAGTATTTT.

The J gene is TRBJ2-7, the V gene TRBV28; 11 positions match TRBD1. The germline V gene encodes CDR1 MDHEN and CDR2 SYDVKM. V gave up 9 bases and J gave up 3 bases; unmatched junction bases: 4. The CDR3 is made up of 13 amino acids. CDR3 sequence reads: CASRTGGSYEQYF. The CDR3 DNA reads TGTGCCAGTCGGACAGGGGGCAGCTACGAGCAGTACTTC.

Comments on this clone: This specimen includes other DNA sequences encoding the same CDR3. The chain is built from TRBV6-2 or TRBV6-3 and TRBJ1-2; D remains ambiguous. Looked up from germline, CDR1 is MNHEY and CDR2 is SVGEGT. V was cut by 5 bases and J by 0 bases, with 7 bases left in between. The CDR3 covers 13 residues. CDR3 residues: CASSREANYGYTF. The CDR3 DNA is TGTGCCAGCAGTAGGGAGGCTAACTATGGCTACACCTTC.

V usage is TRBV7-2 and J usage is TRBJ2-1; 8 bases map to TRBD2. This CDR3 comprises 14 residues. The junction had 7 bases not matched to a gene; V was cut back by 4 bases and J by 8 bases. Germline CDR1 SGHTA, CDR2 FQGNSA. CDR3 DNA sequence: TGTGCCAGCAGCTCCCCCCAACTAGCGGATGAGCAGTTCTTC. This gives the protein CASSSPQLADEQFF.

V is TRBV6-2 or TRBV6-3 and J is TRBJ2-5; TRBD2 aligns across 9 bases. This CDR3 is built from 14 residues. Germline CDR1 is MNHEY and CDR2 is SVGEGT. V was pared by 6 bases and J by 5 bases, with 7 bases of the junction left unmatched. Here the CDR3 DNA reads TGTGCCAGCAGCATCGGGACTAGCTGGGAGACCCAGTACTTC. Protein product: CASSIGTSWETQYF.

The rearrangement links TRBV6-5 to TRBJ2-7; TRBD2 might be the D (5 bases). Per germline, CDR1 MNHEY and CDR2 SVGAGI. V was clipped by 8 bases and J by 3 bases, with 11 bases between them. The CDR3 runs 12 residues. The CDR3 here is CASAYRDYEQYV. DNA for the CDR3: TGTGCCAGCGCATACCGGGACTACGAGCAGTACGTC.

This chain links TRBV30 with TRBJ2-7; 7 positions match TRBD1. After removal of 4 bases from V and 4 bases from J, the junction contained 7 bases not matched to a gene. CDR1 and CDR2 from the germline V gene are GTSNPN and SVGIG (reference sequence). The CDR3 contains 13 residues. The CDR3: CAWNRGTAYEQYF. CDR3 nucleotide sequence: TGTGCCTGGAACAGAGGGACAGCATACGAGCAGTACTTC.

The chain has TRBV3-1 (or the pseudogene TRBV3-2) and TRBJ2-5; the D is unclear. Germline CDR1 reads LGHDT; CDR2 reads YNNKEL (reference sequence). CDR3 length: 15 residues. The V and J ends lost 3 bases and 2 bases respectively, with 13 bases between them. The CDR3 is CASSQATVTQETQYF. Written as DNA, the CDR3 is TGTGCCAGCAGCCAGGCAACCGTAACACAAGAGACCCAGTACTTC.

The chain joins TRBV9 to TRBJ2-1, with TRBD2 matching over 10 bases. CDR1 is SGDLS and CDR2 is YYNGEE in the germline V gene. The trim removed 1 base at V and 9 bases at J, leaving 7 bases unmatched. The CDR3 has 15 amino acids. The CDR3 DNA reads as TGTGCCAGCAGCGTAATGGGACTAGCGACGGGTGAGCAGTTCTTC. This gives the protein CASSVMGLATGEQFF.